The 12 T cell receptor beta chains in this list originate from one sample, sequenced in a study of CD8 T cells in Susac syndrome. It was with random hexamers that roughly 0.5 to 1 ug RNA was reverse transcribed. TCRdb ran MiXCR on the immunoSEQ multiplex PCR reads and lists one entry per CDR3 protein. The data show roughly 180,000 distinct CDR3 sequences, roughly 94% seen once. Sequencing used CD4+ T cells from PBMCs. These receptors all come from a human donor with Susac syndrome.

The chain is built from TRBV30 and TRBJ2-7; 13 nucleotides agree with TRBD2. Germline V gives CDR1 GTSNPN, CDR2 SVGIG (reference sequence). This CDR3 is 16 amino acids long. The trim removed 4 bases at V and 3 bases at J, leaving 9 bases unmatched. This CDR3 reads CAWILRRTSGSYEQYF. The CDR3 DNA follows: TGTGCCTGGATCCTGCGAAGGACTAGCGGGAGCTACGAGCAGTACTTC.

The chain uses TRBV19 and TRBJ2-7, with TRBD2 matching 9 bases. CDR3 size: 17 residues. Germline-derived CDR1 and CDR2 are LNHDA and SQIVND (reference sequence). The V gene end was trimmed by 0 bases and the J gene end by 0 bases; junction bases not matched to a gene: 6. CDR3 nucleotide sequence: TGTGCCAGTAGTATAGATGGAAAGCGGGGGGACTCCTACGAGCAGTACTTC. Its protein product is CASSIDGKRGDSYEQYF.

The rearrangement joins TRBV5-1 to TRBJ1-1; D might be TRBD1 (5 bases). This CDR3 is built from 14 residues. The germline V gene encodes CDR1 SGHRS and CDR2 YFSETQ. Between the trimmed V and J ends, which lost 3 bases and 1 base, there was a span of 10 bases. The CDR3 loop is CASSSHTGNTEAFF. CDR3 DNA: TGCGCCAGCAGCTCTCACACAGGGAACACTGAAGCTTTCTTT.

CDR3 protein: CASSLETIDEQYF. As DNA, the CDR3 is TGTGCCAGCAGCTTAGAGACGATCGACGAGCAGTACTTC. The chain links TRBV7-9 to TRBJ2-7, with D unresolved. Germline CDR1 and CDR2: SEHNR and FQNEAQ (reference sequence). This CDR3 has 13 residues. The V end lost 1 base, the J end lost 5 bases, and 9 bases lay between the germline ends. The whole variable domain, remainder taken from reference TRBV7-9 and TRBJ2-7, is DTGVSQNPRHKITKRGQNVTFRCDPISEHNRLYWYRQTLGQGPEFLTYFQNEAQLEKSRLLSDRFSAERPKGSFSTLEIQRTEQGDSAMYLCASSLETIDEQYFGPGTRLTVT.

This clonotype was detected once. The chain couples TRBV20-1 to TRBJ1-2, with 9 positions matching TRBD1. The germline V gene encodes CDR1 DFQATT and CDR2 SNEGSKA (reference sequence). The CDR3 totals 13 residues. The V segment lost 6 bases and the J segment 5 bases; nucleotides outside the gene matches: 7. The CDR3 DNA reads TGCAGTGCCAAAACAGGGGGCCCTTATGGCTACACCTTC. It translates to CSAKTGGPYGYTF.

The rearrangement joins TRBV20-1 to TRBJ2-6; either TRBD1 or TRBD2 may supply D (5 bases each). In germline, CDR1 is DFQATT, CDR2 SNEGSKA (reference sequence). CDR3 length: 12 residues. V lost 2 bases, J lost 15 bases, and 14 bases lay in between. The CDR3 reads CSARWPRGALTF. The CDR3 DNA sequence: TGCAGTGCTAGATGGCCAAGGGGAGCCCTGACTTTC.

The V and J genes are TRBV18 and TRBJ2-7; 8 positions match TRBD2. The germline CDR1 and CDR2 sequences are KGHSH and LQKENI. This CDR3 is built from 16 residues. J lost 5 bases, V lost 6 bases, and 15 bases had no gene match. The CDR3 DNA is TGTGCCAGCTCCCCTATGATCGGGAGGGGATCAAACGAGCAGTACTTC. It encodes CASSPMIGRGSNEQYF.

CDR3 nucleotides: TGTGCCAGCAGCCAAGATTCGGCAGGCCCGAGGGAGCAGTACTTC. Its protein is CASSQDSAGPREQYF. The J gene is TRBJ2-7, the V gene TRBV3-1; D is undetermined. This CDR3 comprises 15 residues. V was clipped by 0 bases and J by 7 bases, with 16 bases between them. Looked up from germline, CDR1 is LGHDT and CDR2 is YNNKEL (reference sequence).

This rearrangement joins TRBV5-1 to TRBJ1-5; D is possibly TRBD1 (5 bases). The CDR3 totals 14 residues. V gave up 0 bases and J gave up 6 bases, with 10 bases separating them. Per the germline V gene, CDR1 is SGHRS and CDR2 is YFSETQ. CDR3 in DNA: TGCGCCAGCAGCTTGGACCAGGGAGGTCAGCCCCAGCATTTT. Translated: CASSLDQGGQPQHF.

This chain's CDR3 is CASSPAGPWNEQYF. The DNA for the CDR3 is TGTGCCAGCAGCCCGGCAGGGCCCTGGAACGAGCAGTACTTC. This rearrangement joins TRBV28 to TRBJ2-7, with a tentative D call TRBD1 (5 bases). The CDR3 is made up of 14 amino acids. Trimming took 6 bases from V and 5 from J, leaving 17 bases between them. Per the germline V gene, CDR1 is MDHEN and CDR2 is SYDVKM.

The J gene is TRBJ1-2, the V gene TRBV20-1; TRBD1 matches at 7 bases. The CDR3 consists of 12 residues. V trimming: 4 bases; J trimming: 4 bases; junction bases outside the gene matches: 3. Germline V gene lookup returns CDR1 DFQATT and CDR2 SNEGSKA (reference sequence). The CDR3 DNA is TGCAGTGCTATGACAGGGAGCTATGGCTACACCTTC. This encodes CSAMTGSYGYTF.

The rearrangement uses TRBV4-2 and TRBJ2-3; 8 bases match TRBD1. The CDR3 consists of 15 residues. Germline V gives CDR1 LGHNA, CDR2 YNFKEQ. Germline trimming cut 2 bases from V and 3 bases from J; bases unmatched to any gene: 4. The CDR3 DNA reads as TGTGCCAGCAGCCAAAGGACAGGGACGACAGATACGCAGTATTTT. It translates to CASSQRTGTTDTQYF.